Listed below are T cell receptor beta chains from one sample, sequenced in a study of blood T cell repertoires in COVID-19. Sequenced by immunoSEQ multiplex PCR; TCRdb stores in-frame clones only, minus some. This sample yields some 210,000 clones, of which around nine tenths are seen a single time; about 0.8% belongs to the top ten. Sequenced sample: peripheral blood. Receptors were obtained from a man aged 55 to 70 with COVID-19, enrolled during active disease. Both conserved end residues are part of each CDR3. Fields, in order: V gene, J gene, CDR3 protein.

TRBV9	TRBJ1-6	CASSVVPANSPLHF
TRBV30	TRBJ1-1	CAWTGLGNTEAFF
TRBV15	TRBJ1-5	CATSSSPGGWNQPQHF
TRBV7-9	TRBJ2-3	CASSPRLRAPSTDTQYF
TRBV7-3	TRBJ2-1	CASSPDGVMEQFF
TRBV2	TRBJ1-1	CASSDQGAVTEAFF
TRBV6-5	TRBJ2-1	CASIFGQGARNEQFF
TRBV5-4	TRBJ2-1	CASSQVGDSYNEQFF
TRBV12-3/TRBV12-4	TRBJ2-7	CASSTGVSYEQYF
TRBV21-1	TRBJ2-1	CASSKLSGWGGQFF
TRBV19	TRBJ2-4	CATDARGQGNKNIQYF
TRBV6-6	TRBJ1-2	CASSYSRGRGHYGYTF
TRBV6-5	TRBJ1-6	CASSYSWEGNSPLHF
TRBV27	TRBJ2-3	CASSRQGTQYF
TRBV19	TRBJ1-2	CASSIRGETARGYTF
TRBV2	TRBJ1-5	CASRKEVYSNQPQHF
TRBV5-4	TRBJ2-2	CASSLVQGNTGELFF
TRBV5-1	TRBJ1-2	CASSHLGRVEGYTF
TRBV6-5	TRBJ2-3	CASSLTSVPTDTQYF
TRBV5-1	TRBJ2-2	CASSLYGRSNTGELFF
TRBV6-2/TRBV6-3	TRBJ2-7	CASSNGGTQYF
TRBV4-1	TRBJ2-3	CASSPGTYTQYF
TRBV5-1	TRBJ2-2	CASSLNGGSNTGELFF
TRBV27	TRBJ1-6	CASSLLGPPSANSPLHF
TRBV2	TRBJ2-2	CASSPSAAGTGELFF
TRBV6-5	TRBJ1-1	CASRGTGFTEAFF
TRBV28	TRBJ1-4	CASRSTGGEYEKLFF
TRBV18	TRBJ2-2	CASSPLDSRPRTGELFF
TRBV12-3/TRBV12-4	TRBJ2-7	CASSSGLPYEQYF
TRBV18	TRBJ1-4	CASSLRGTNEKLFF
TRBV7-9	TRBJ1-1	CASSLGVETANTEAFF
TRBV6-5	TRBJ1-2	CASSSGGAINGYTF
TRBV28	TRBJ1-4	CASSFIGGTNEKLFF
TRBV6-5	TRBJ2-1	CASSYSARREQFF
TRBV4-1	TRBJ2-7	CASSQEGRARGGEQYF
TRBV13	TRBJ2-1	CASRSGLAGGHNEQFF
TRBV5-1	TRBJ2-1	CASRKAGTPSYNEQFF
TRBV7-2	TRBJ1-2	CASSPFTGTGYTF
TRBV3-1/TRBV3-2	TRBJ2-6	CASSSSSGANVLTF